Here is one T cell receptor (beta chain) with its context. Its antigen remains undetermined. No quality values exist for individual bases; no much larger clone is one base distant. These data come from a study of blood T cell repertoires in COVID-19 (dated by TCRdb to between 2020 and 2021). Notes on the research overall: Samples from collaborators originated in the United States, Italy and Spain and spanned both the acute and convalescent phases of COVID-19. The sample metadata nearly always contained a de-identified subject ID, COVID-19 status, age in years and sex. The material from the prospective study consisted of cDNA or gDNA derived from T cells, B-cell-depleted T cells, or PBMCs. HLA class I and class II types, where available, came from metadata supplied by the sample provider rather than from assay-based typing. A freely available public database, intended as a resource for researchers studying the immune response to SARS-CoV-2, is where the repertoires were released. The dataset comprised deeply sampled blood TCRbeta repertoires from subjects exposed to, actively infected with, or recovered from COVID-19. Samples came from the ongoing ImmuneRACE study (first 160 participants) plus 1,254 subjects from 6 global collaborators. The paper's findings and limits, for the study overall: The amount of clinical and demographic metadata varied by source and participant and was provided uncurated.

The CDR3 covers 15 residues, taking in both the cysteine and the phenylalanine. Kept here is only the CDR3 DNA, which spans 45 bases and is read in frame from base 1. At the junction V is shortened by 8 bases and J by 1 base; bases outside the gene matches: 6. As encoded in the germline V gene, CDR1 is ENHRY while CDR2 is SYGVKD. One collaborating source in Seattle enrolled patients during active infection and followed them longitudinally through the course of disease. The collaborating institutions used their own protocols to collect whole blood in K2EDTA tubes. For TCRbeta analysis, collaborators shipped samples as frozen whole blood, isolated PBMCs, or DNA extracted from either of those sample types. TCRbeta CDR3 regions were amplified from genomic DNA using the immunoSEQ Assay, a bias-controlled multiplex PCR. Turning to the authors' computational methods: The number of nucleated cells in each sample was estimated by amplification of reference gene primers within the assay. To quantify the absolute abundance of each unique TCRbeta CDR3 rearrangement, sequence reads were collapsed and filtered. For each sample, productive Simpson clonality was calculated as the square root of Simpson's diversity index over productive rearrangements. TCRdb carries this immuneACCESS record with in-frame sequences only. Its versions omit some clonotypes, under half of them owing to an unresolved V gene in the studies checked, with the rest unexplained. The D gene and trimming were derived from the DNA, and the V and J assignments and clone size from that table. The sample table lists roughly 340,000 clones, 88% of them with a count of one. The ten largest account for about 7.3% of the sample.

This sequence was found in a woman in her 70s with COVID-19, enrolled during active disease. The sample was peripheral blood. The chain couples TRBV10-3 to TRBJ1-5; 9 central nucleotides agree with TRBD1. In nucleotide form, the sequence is TGTGCCATCGCTAGGGACAGGGCGAGCAATCAGCCCCAGCATTTT. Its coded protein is CAIARDRASNQPQHF.